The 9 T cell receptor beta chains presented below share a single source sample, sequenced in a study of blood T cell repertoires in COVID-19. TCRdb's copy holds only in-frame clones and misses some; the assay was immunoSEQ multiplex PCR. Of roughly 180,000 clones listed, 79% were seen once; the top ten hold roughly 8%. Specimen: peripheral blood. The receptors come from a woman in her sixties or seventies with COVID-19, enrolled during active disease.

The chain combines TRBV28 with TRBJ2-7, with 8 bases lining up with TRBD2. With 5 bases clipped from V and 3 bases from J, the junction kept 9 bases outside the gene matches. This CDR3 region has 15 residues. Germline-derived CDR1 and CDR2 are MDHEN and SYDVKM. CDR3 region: CASSPSPGLGYEQYV. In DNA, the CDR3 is TGTGCCAGCAGTCCCTCGCCGGGACTAGGCTACGAGCAGTACGTC.

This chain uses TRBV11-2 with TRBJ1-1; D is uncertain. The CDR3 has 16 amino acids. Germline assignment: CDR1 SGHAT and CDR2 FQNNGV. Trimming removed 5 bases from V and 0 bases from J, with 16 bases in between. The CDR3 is CASSRGSGLMNTEAFF. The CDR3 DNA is TGTGCCAGCAGCCGTGGATCCGGACTGATGAACACTGAAGCTTTCTTT.

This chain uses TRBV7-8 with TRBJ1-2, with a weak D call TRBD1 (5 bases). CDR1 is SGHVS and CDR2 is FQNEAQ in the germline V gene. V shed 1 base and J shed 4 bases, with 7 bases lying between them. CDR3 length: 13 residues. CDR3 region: CASSLGRVYGYTF. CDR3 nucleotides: TGTGCCAGCAGCTTAGGCAGGGTCTATGGCTACACCTTC. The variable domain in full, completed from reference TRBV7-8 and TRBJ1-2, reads GAGVSQSPRYKVAKRGQDVALRCDPISGHVSLFWYQQALGQGPEFLTYFQNEAQLDKSGLPSDRFFAERPEGSVSTLKIQRTQQEDSAVYLCASSLGRVYGYTFGSGTRLTVV.

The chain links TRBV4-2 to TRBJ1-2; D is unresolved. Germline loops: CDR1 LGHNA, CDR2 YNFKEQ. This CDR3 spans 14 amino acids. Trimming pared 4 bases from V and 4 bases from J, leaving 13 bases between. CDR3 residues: CASSPQTESYGYTF. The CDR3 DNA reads TGTGCCAGCAGCCCCCAGACGGAGAGCTATGGCTACACCTTC.

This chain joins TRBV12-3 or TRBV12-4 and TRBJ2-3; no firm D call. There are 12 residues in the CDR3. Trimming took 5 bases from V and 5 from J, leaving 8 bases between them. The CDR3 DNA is TGTGCCAGCAGTAGAAAACTAGATACGCAGTATTTT. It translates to CASSRKLDTQYF.

The CDR3 nucleotides read TGTGCCAGCAGTGCGGGACTCGGTTCACCCCTCCACTTT. Residues: CASSAGLGSPLHF. V usage is TRBV2 and J usage is TRBJ1-6; the D gene is possibly TRBD1 (5 bases). This CDR3 is built from 13 residues. Germline CDR1 SNHLY, CDR2 FYNNEI. Trimming stripped 4 bases from V and 9 bases from J, with 10 bases between. Based on the CDR3 plus reference TRBV2 and TRBJ1-6, the full variable domain is EPEVTQTPSHQVTQMGQEVILRCVPISNHLYFYWYRQILGQKVEFLVSFYNNEISEKSEIFDDQFSVERPDGSNFTLKIRSTKLEDSAMYFCASSAGLGSPLHFGNGTRLTVT.

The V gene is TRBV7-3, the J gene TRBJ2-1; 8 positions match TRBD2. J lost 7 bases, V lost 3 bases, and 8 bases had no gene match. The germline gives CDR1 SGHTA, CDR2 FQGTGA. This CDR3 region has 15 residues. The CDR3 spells CASSLGGGPRNEQFF. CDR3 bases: TGTGCCAGCAGCTTGGGCGGGGGGCCTCGGAATGAGCAGTTCTTC.

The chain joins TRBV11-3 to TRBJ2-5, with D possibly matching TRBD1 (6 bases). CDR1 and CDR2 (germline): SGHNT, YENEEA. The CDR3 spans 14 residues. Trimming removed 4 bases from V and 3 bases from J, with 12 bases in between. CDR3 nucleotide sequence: TGTGCCAGCAGCTCCTACAGGGATAAAGAGACCCAGTACTTC. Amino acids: CASSSYRDKETQYF.

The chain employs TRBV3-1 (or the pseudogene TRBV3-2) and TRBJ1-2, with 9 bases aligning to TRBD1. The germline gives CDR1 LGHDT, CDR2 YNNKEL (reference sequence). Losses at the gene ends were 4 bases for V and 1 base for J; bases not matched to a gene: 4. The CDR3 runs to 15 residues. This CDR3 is CASSPGTGINYGYTF. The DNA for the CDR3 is TGTGCCAGCAGCCCGGGGACAGGGATTAACTATGGCTACACCTTC.